What follows are 19 T cell receptor beta chains derived from one specimen sequenced in a study of technical replicates of blood from a handful of donors. Method: immunoSEQ multiplex PCR; TCRdb's copy keeps in-frame clones and lacks some. The table has 75,000 to 95,000 clones, about 93% seen once. Sequenced material: T cells isolated from PBMCs. The receptor source for this set is a human donor in good health.

The gene calls are TRBV19 and TRBJ1-5; TRBD1 might be the D (6 bases). The CDR3 has 15 amino acids. The V and J ends lost 2 bases and 2 bases respectively, with 10 bases between them. Germline V gene sequence: CDR1 LNHDA, CDR2 SQIVND (reference sequence). CDR3 loop: CASSIQGSGNQPQHF. The CDR3 nucleotides read TGTGCCAGTAGTATACAGGGGTCGGGCAATCAGCCCCAGCATTTT.

This CDR3 is CASSPRVENTEAFF. The CDR3 nucleotides read TGTGCCAGCAGCCCCAGGGTGGAGAACACTGAAGCTTTCTTT. The V call is TRBV7-9, the J call TRBJ1-1, with D tentatively TRBD1 (5 bases). The CDR3 is 14 residues long. Germline V gene sequence: CDR1 SEHNR, CDR2 FQNEAQ (reference sequence). Trimming removed 5 bases from V and 1 base from J, with 11 bases in between.

The chain's CDR3 is CASSLGYGTVSYEQYF. The CDR3 DNA is TGTGCCAGCAGCTTAGGGTACGGGACAGTCTCCTACGAGCAGTACTTC. The chain is built from TRBV7-6 and TRBJ2-7; 7 bases align to TRBD1. The CDR3 spans 16 residues. Germline trimming cut 1 base from V and 0 bases from J; bases unmatched to any gene: 6. In germline, CDR1 is SGHVS, CDR2 FNYEAQ. Using reference TRBV7-6 and TRBJ2-7 for the parts outside the CDR3, the full variable domain is GAGVSQSPRYKVTKRGQDVALRCDPISGHVSLYWYRQALGQGPEFLTYFNYEAQQDKSGLPNDRFSAERPEGSISTLTIQRTEQRDSAMYRCASSLGYGTVSYEQYFGPGTRLTVT.

This clone was observed a single time. This chain uses TRBV4-1 with TRBJ2-7; the match to TRBD2 covers 8 bases. CDR1 is MGHRA, CDR2 YSYEKL, per germline. V shed 1 base, J shed 3 bases, and the junction held 8 bases outside the gene matches. CDR3 size: 16 residues. The CDR3 sequence: CASSQGYSGMYYEQYF. CDR3 nucleotide sequence: TGCGCCAGCAGCCAAGGTTATAGCGGGATGTACTACGAGCAGTACTTC.

This clone was detected only once. The V call is TRBV6-6, the J call TRBJ1-4, with 7 bases aligning to TRBD1. Germline CDR1 is MNHNY and CDR2 is SVGAGI (reference sequence). J lost 6 bases, V lost 5 bases, and 12 bases had no gene match. The CDR3 is made up of 16 amino acids. CDR3 amino acids: CASSHLVRQGYEKLFF. The CDR3 DNA reads as TGTGCCAGCAGTCACCTCGTTAGACAGGGTTATGAAAAACTGTTTTTT.

The chain couples TRBV5-1 to TRBJ1-1, with a possible D match to TRBD1 (6 bases). The V end was cut by 4 bases, the J end by 4 bases, with 17 bases between. CDR3 size: 15 residues. Per germline, CDR1 SGHRS and CDR2 YFSETQ. The DNA for the CDR3 is TGCGCCAGCAGCGGATACAGGGCTGGGGCCACTGAAGCTTTCTTT. Translation gives CASSGYRAGATEAFF.

This chain uses TRBV4-1 with TRBJ1-1, with 10 bases aligning to TRBD1. Looked up from germline, CDR1 is MGHRA and CDR2 is YSYEKL. The junction had 5 bases not matched to a gene; V was cut back by 5 bases and J by 5 bases. This CDR3 is 14 amino acids long. In DNA form, the CDR3 reads TGCGCCAGCAGCTCCCGGACAGGGGGGACTGAAGCTTTCTTT. This gives the protein CASSSRTGGTEAFF.

This clone occurred once. The chain recombines TRBV19 with TRBJ2-3, with 9 bases that match TRBD2. The CDR3 totals 17 residues. Trimming at V came to 6 bases and at J to 6 bases, leaving 16 bases not matched to a gene. The germline CDR1 and CDR2 sequences are LNHDA and SQIVND (reference sequence). CDR3 region: CASSWRGGGGAWDTQYF. In DNA, the CDR3 is TGTGCCAGTAGCTGGCGCGGGGGCGGGGGGGCTTGGGATACGCAGTATTTT.

The chain uses TRBV7-2 and TRBJ2-7; 8 positions match TRBD2. The germline V gene has CDR1 SGHTA and CDR2 FQGNSA. The CDR3 length is 14 residues. V lost 5 bases to trimming and J lost 7 bases; unmatched junction nucleotides: 10. CDR3 amino acids: CASSAAGDHKEQYF. The CDR3 DNA is TGTGCCAGCAGCGCAGCGGGAGACCACAAGGAGCAGTACTTC.

Note on this clone: At one end, the junction sequence differs from germline, possibly due to a read error. The V and J genes are TRBV4-2 and TRBJ2-4; D not resolved. The CDR3 has 16 residues. Germline CDR1 is LGHNA and CDR2 is YNFKEQ. The DNA for the CDR3 is TGTGCCAGCAGCCAAGAATTTTCTACAGCCCAAAACATTCAGTACTTC. Translation gives CASSQEFSTAQNIQYF.

As to this clone: Other DNA sequences from this sample encode an identical CDR3 as well. The chain is built from TRBV5-1 and TRBJ2-1, with 11 bases aligning to TRBD2. From germline, CDR1 is SGHRS and CDR2 YFSETQ. V dropped 0 bases and J dropped 3; count of bases not matched to a gene: 2. The CDR3 loop spans 16 amino acids. CDR3 nucleotides: TGCGCCAGCAGCTTGGGACTAGCGGGGAACTACAATGAGCAGTTCTTC. It yields the protein CASSLGLAGNYNEQFF.

The V call is TRBV6-6, the J call TRBJ1-1; possibly TRBD1 for D (5 bases). With 6 bases removed from V and 0 bases from J, the gap between germline ends came to 11 bases. This CDR3 is built from 14 residues. CDR1 and CDR2 (germline): MNHNY, SVGAGI (reference sequence). DNA of the CDR3: TGTGCCAGCAGGGTGGGGACTTTGAACACTGAAGCTTTCTTT. Translated, it gives CASRVGTLNTEAFF.

This chain connects TRBV11-2 to TRBJ2-7; 7 bases map to TRBD1. CDR1 is SGHAT, CDR2 FQNNGV, per germline. The V and J ends lost 4 bases and 5 bases, in that order; junction bases with no gene match: 8. The CDR3 contains 14 residues. The CDR3 DNA is TGTGCCAGCAGCTGGACAGGAGCCCCAAACGAGCAGTACTTC. It encodes CASSWTGAPNEQYF.

The V and J genes are TRBV7-9 and TRBJ2-7; D gene unclear. CDR3 size: 14 residues. Trimming took off 0 bases at V and 0 bases at J, with 6 bases between the two ends. Germline values: CDR1 SEHNR, CDR2 FQNEAQ (reference sequence). The CDR3 DNA reads as TGTGCCAGCAGCTTAGCACACCTCTCCTACGAGCAGTACTTC. This gives the protein CASSLAHLSYEQYF.

The J gene is TRBJ1-1, the V gene TRBV6-4; D is undetermined. The CDR3 length is 14 residues. The V and J ends lost 3 bases and 5 bases respectively, with 13 bases between them. Germline CDR1 is MRHNA and CDR2 is SNTAGT. For the CDR3, the DNA is TGTGCCAGCAGTGATACGACATATCCGACTGAAGCTTTCTTT. Translating it yields CASSDTTYPTEAFF.

The chain combines TRBV5-6 with TRBJ1-5; TRBD1 matches at 9 bases. Germline CDR1 is SGHDT and CDR2 is YYEEEE. Germline trimming cut 2 bases from V and 6 bases from J; bases unmatched to any gene: 6. This CDR3 is built from 15 residues. The CDR3 spells CASSLQQGASQPQHF. The CDR3 DNA reads as TGTGCCAGCAGCTTACAACAGGGGGCAAGTCAGCCCCAGCATTTT.

The chain recombines TRBV4-2 with TRBJ2-7; a weak D match, TRBD1 (5 bases). Germline V CDR1 and CDR2: LGHNA, YNFKEQ. Trimming shortened V by 3 bases and J by 7 bases, and 7 bases separated the two germline ends. The CDR3 covers 11 residues. CDR3 nucleotides: TGTGCCAGCAGCCATGGGGCAGAGCAGTACTTC. It encodes CASSHGAEQYF.

V usage is TRBV2 and J usage is TRBJ2-5; the D is unclear. The CDR3 runs to 12 residues. Germline CDR1 reads SNHLY; CDR2 reads FYNNEI. With 7 bases removed from V and 2 bases from J, the gap between germline ends came to 8 bases. In DNA, the CDR3 is TGTGCCAGCATGACGGAGCAAGAGACCCAGTACTTC. Residues: CASMTEQETQYF.

J is TRBJ1-1 and V is TRBV5-4, with TRBD1 matching over 8 bases. CDR3 size: 16 residues. V shed 4 bases, J shed 1 base, and the junction held 9 bases outside the gene matches. Germline V lookup: CDR1 SGHNT, CDR2 YYREEE (reference sequence). CDR3 coding DNA: TGTGCCAGCAGCCCAATACCGGGACAGGAGAACACTGAAGCTTTCTTT. It yields the protein CASSPIPGQENTEAFF.